This TCR beta chain comes out of a study of response to subunit inactivated influenza vaccine. This clonotype has just a few counts. Its antigen is as yet unknown. Each CDR3 protein gets one entry after TCRdb re-called the RT-PCR reads with MiXCR. The sample contains about 830,000 distinct CDR3 sequences, approximately 17% of which appear only once. CDR3 length: 17 residues. The V gene lost 2 bases and the J gene lost 5 bases, with 21 bases spanning the gap. In germline, CDR1 is LGHNA, CDR2 YSLEER. Study results and limitations: Researchers suggested that each seasonal influenza vaccination recruits few new T cells.

V and J are TRBV4-3 and TRBJ1-1; no definite D call. The clonotype comes from a man aged 45-60 years who received an inactivated influenza vaccine. Sample: PBMCs from blood, taken more than 4 days after vaccination. CDR3 sequence: CASSQPWVADLETEAFF. CDR3 bases: TGCGCCAGCAGCCAACCATGGGTCGCAGACCTGGAGACTGAAGCTTTCTTT.